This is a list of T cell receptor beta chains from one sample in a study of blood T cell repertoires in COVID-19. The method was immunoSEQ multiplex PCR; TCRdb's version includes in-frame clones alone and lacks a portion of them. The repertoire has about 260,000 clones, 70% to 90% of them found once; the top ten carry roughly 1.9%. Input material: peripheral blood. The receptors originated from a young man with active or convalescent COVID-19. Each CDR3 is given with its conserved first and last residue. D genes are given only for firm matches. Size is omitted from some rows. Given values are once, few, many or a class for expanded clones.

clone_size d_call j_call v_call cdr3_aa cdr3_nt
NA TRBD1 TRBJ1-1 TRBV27 CASSNWQGAEAFF TGTGCCAGCAGCAATTGGCAGGGGGCCGAAGCTTTCTTT
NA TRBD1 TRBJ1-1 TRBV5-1 CASSLDRVGTEAFF TGCGCCAGCAGCCTGGACAGGGTCGGGACTGAAGCTTTCTTT
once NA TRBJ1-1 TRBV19 CASRSQPRTVNTEAFF TGTGCCAGCCGATCACAACCCCGGACAGTGAACACTGAAGCTTTCTTT
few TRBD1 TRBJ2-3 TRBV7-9 CASRDRDTDTQYF TGTGCCAGCCGCGACAGGGACACAGATACGCAGTATTTT
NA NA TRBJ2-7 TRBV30 CAWSENIANEQYF TGTGCCTGGAGTGAAAATATCGCTAACGAGCAGTACTTC
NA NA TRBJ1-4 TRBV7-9 CASSQTDNEKLFF TGTGCCAGCAGCCAGACAGACAATGAAAAACTGTTTTTT
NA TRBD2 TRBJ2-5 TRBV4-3 CASSQNTRGGQETQYF TGCGCCAGCAGCCAGAATACGCGGGGGGGCCAGGAGACCCAGTACTTC
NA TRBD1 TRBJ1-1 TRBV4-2 CASSQDTGVRNTEAFF TGTGCCAGCAGCCAAGATACAGGGGTGAGGAACACTGAAGCTTTCTTT
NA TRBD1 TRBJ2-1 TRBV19 CASSLGQGAYNEQFF TGTGCCAGTAGCCTTGGACAGGGGGCTTACAATGAGCAGTTCTTC
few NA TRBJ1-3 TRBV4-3 CASSPGLNGNTIYF TGCGCCAGCAGCCCGGGACTCAATGGAAACACCATATATTTT
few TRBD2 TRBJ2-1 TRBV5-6 CASRLMGGGFGHEQFF TGTGCCAGCAGATTAATGGGCGGGGGGTTTGGCCATGAGCAGTTCTTC
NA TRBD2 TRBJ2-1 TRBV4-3 CASSQQLAGGQNEQFF TGCGCCAGCAGCCAACAACTAGCGGGGGGGCAGAATGAGCAGTTCTTC
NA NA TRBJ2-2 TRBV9 CASSIRVHTGELFF TGTGCCAGCAGTATCAGGGTACACACCGGGGAGCTGTTTTTT
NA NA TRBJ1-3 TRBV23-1 CASSPDGWGRGGNTIYF TGCGCCAGCAGTCCCGATGGTTGGGGGAGGGGTGGAAACACCATATATTTT
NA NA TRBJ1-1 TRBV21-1 CASSKEWEYGNTGQPTPQNTEAFF TGTGCCAGCAGCAAAGAATGGGAATATGGTAATACGGGACAACCAACTCCACAGAACACTGAAGCTTTCTTT
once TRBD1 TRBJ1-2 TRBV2 CASNPRTGAAPSDGYTF TGTGCCAGCAACCCGAGGACAGGGGCCGCCCCATCCGATGGCTACACCTTC
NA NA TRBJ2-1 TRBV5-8 CASSLGATNNEQFF TGTGCCAGCAGCTTGGGGGCTACCAACAATGAGCAGTTCTTC
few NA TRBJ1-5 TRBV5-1 CASSSEEGGQPQHF TGCGCCAGCAGCTCCGAGGAGGGCGGTCAGCCCCAGCATTTT
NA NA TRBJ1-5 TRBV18 CASSPQGSTGNQPQHF TGTGCCAGCTCACCACAGGGATCGACGGGGAATCAGCCCCAGCATTTT
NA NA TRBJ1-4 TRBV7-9 CARHGCLNEKLFF TGTGCCAGGCACGGTTGCCTTAATGAAAAACTGTTTTTT
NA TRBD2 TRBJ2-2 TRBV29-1 CSTRGGTNTGELFF TGCAGCACACGCGGGGGGACAAACACCGGGGAGCTGTTTTTT
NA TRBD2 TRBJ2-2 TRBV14 CASSPTSGGNTGELFF TGTGCCAGCAGCCCGACTAGCGGGGGGAACACCGGGGAGCTGTTTTTT
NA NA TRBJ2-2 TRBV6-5 CASSNRDSQPGELFF TGTGCCAGCAGTAACCGGGACTCGCAACCCGGGGAGCTGTTTTTT
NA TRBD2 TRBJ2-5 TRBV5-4 CASSPLIAGAQETQYF TGTGCCAGCAGCCCCTTAATAGCGGGGGCCCAAGAGACCCAGTACTTC
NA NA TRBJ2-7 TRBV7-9 CASSRRGGEPYEQYF TGTGCCAGCAGCCGCCGAGGGGGTGAGCCCTACGAGCAGTACTTC
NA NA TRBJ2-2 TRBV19 CASSQERARGTGELFF TGTGCCAGTAGTCAGGAGCGGGCGCGGGGCACCGGGGAGCTGTTTTTT
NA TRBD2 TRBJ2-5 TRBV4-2 CASSHGLAEQETQYF TGTGCCAGCAGCCATGGACTAGCAGAACAAGAGACCCAGTACTTC
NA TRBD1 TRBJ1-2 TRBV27 CASSLAGGANNYGYTF TGTGCCAGCAGTTTAGCAGGGGGCGCGAACAACTATGGCTACACCTTC
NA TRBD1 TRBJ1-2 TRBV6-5 CASSYSGTGARGYTF TGTGCCAGCAGTTACTCTGGGACAGGGGCTCGTGGCTACACCTTC
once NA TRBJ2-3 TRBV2 CASSEWGGQKQYF TGTGCCAGCAGTGAATGGGGGGGGCAGAAGCAGTATTTT
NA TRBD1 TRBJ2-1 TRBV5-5 CASSSWTGMNEQFF TGTGCCAGCAGCTCCTGGACAGGGATGAATGAGCAGTTCTTC
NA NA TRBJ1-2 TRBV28 CASRGADRNYGYTF TGTGCCAGCAGGGGGGCAGACAGAAACTATGGCTACACCTTC
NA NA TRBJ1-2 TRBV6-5 CASGTTGRFNGYTF TGTGCCAGCGGGACCACAGGGAGATTTAATGGCTACACCTTC
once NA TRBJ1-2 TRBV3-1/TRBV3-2 CASSQLYGYTF TGTGCCAGCAGCCAATTATATGGCTACACCTTC
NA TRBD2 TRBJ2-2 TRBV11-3 CASSSRGASGELFF TGTGCCAGCAGCTCGCGGGGGGCGTCCGGGGAGCTGTTTTTT
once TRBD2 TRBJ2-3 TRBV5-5 CASSLLDGGATDTQYF TGTGCCAGCAGCTTGCTTGACGGGGGGGCCACAGATACGCAGTATTTT
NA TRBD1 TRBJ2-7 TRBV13 CASSLGDRSTYEQYF TGTGCCAGCAGCTTAGGGGACAGGTCAACCTACGAGCAGTACTTC
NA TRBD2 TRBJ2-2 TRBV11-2 CASIPGLAGGIGELFF TGTGCCAGCATCCCAGGGCTAGCGGGGGGAATCGGGGAGCTGTTTTTT
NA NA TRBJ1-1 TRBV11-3 CASSRHVNTEAFF TGTGCCAGCAGCCGACACGTGAACACTGAAGCTTTCTTT
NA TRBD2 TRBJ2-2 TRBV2 CASSVRGVSNAGELFF TGTGCCAGCAGTGTGCGGGGGGTTTCCAACGCCGGGGAGCTGTTTTTT
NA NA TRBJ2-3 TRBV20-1 CSASWGGATDTQYF TGCAGTGCTAGTTGGGGGGGGGCCACAGATACGCAGTATTTT
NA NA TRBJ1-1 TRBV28 CASSLPEQAFF TGTGCCAGCAGTTTACCCGAGCAAGCTTTCTTT
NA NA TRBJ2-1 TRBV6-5 CASSYPGGPSYNEQFF TGTGCCAGCAGTTACCCGGGGGGCCCCTCCTACAATGAGCAGTTCTTC
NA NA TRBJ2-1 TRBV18 CASSPSLYNEQFF TGTGCCAGCTCACCATCACTCTACAATGAGCAGTTCTTC
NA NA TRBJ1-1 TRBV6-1 CASVEMREAFF TGTGCCAGCGTCGAAATGCGTGAAGCTTTCTTT